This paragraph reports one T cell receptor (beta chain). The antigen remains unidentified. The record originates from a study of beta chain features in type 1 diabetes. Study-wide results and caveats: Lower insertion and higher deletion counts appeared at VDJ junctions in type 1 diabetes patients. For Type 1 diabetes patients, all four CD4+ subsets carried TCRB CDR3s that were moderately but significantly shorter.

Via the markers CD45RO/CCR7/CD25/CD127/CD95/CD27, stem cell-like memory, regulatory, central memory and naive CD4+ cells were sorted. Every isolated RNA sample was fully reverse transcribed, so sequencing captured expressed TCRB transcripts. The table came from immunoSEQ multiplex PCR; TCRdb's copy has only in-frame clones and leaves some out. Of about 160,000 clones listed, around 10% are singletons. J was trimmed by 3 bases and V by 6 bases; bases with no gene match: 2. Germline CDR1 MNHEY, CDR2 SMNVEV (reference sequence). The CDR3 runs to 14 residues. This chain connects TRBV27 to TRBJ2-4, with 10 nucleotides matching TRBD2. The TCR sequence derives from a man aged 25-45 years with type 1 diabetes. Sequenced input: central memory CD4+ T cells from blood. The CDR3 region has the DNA TGTGCCAGCAGGGTAGCGGGAGGCAAAAACATTCAGTACTTC. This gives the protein CASRVAGGKNIQYF.